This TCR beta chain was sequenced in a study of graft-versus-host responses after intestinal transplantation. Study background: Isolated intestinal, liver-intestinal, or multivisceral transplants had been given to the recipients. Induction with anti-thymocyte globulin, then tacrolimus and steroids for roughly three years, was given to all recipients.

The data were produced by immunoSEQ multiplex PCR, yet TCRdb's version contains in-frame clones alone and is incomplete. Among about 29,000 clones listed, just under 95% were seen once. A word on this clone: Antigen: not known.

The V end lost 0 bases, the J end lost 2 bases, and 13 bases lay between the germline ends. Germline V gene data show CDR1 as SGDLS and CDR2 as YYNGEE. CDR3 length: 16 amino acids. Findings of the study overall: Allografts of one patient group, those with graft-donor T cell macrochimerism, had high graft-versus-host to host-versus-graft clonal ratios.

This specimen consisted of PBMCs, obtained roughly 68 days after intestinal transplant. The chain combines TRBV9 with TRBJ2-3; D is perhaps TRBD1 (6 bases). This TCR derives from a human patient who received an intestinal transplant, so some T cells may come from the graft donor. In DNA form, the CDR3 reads TGTGCCAGCAGCGTAGAGGGACACCTACACACAGATACGCAGTATTTT. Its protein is CASSVEGHLHTDTQYF. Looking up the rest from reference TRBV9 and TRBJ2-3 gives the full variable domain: DSGVTQTPKHLITATGQRVTLRCSPRSGDLSVYWYQQSLDQGLQFLIQYYNGEERAKGNILERFSAQQFPDLHSELNLSSLELGDSALYFCASSVEGHLHTDTQYFGPGTRLTVL.